Detailed here is one T cell receptor beta chain. CDR3 length: 13 residues. Germline V gene data show CDR1 as SGHAT and CDR2 as FQNNGV. Trimming cost V 4 bases and J 3 bases, with 10 bases left between them. The data originate from a study of blood T cell repertoires in COVID-19. The authors' processing: How many nucleated cells were present was estimated from reference gene primer amplification. The method was immunoSEQ multiplex PCR; TCRdb's version includes in-frame clones alone and lacks a portion of them. The DNA was the basis for D and trimming; V, J and clone size are from that table. Of about 240,000 clones in the sample, around 87% were seen once.

The chain has TRBV11-2 and TRBJ2-7; D remains ambiguous. Material for sequencing was peripheral blood. This TCR was sampled from a woman in her seventies with active or convalescent COVID-19. CDR3: CASSYSQNYEQYF. In nucleotides, the CDR3 is TGTGCCAGCAGCTACTCACAGAACTACGAGCAGTACTTC.